The entry below describes one T cell receptor beta chain. Its antigen is as yet unknown. The conserved final phenylalanine or tryptophan is absent from the CDR3, which likely points to a read error. The source of the sample is a study of post-analysis software for immune sequencing data. Study-level points and caveats: TRBV5-6, TRBV5-1 and TRBV20-1 belonged to a set of five TRBV segments that were more frequent in patients than controls. Significantly lower normalized Chao1 diversity was found in patients with multiple sclerosis relative to controls.

This CDR3 is 13 amino acids long. Trimming cost V 3 bases and J 7 bases, with 10 bases left between them. Unique molecular identifiers tagged the TCR beta cDNA libraries. T cells numbering about 0.9 to 11 million gave rise to some 520,000 cDNA molecules. From the PCR reads, TCRdb called clonotypes with MiXCR, one entry per CDR3 protein. The repertoire holds around 400,000 distinct CDR3 sequences, approximately 33% seen once, with under 15% in the top ten. This clonotype was obtained from a girl aged 10-17 years with multiple sclerosis. Sequencing used blood. The chain links TRBV12-3 or TRBV12-4 to TRBJ1-5; no clear D gene. CDR3 DNA: TGTGCCAGCAGTTTTAGGGAAGGGCAGCCCCAGCATTTG. This encodes CASSFREGQPQHL.